This TCR delta chain emerged from a study of Vδ1+ human thymocytes. Thymocytes were sorted as CD3+ TCRVdelta1+ TCRVdelta2- after alphabeta T cell depletion. Trimming took 0 bases from V and 0 from J; bases not matched to a gene: 25. CDR3 length: 24 amino acids. The germline gives CDR1 TSWWSYY, CDR2 QGS. Extracted RNA was reverse transcribed into cDNA. Pooled V-gene forward primers with one constant-region reverse primer generated the CDR3 amplicons by multiplex PCR. TCRdb fed the multiplex PCR reads into CATT to redo clone calling. The profile shows fewer than 30,000 delta-chain clones, nearly 7.5% of them singletons. Notes on the study in general: Thymic TRG and TRD repertoires appeared highly polyclonal, with Gaussian CDR3 length distributions.

To note about this clone: What it binds is unknown.

Material: Vdelta1+ gamma-delta thymocytes from the thymus. Subset described: FACS-sorted CD3+ TCRalphabeta- TCRVdelta1+ TCRVdelta2- thymocytes. The TCR originated in a girl in the first two years of life who had congenital heart surgery. The chain recombines TRDV1 with TRDJ1; 10 nucleotides align to TRDD3. Here the CDR3 reads CALGELEVGFPHTGGSAYTDKLIF. As DNA, the CDR3 is TGTGCTCTTGGGGAACTCGAGGTGGGATTCCCCCATACTGGGGGATCCGCCTACACCGATAAACTCATCTTT.